Presented here are 18 T cell receptor beta chains from one specimen sequenced in a study of blood T cell repertoires in COVID-19. Clones were read by immunoSEQ multiplex PCR, and TCRdb kept only the in-frame ones, dropping some. The sample shows roughly 400,000 clones, less than 95% of them seen only once. Sequencing input: PBMCs or T cells enriched from blood (not recorded which). The origin of the receptors is a man aged 18 to 29 who had recovered from COVID-19.

This clone has just a few counts. The rearrangement uses TRBV20-1 and TRBJ1-1; D remains unclear. Trimming took off 5 bases at V and 3 bases at J, with 4 bases between the two ends. Germline V gene lookup returns CDR1 DFQATT and CDR2 SNEGSKA (reference sequence). The CDR3 length is 10 residues. The CDR3 DNA follows: TGCAGTGCTCCGTACACTGAAGCTTTCTTT. This codes for CSAPYTEAFF.

The chain uses TRBV2 and TRBJ1-1, with 7 nucleotides matching TRBD1. The CDR3 covers 15 residues. The J segment lost 1 base and the V segment lost 10 bases, leaving 12 bases of the junction unmatched. Germline CDR1 is SNHLY and CDR2 is FYNNEI. The CDR3 bases are TGTGCCAACTCGCGTCCCGGGACAGCGAACACTGAAGCTTTCTTT. It encodes CANSRPGTANTEAFF. Using reference TRBV2 and TRBJ1-1 for the parts outside the CDR3, the full variable domain is EPEVTQTPSHQVTQMGQEVILRCVPISNHLYFYWYRQILGQKVEFLVSFYNNEISEKSEIFDDQFSVERPDGSNFTLKIRSTKLEDSAMYFCANSRPGTANTEAFFGQGTRLTVV.

The genes are TRBV6-5 and TRBJ2-3, with D perhaps matching TRBD2 (6 bases). This CDR3 has 15 residues. The V gene lost 0 bases and the J gene lost 8 bases, with 15 bases spanning the gap. Germline V gene lookup returns CDR1 MNHEY and CDR2 SVGAGI. Written as DNA, the CDR3 is TGTGCCAGCAGTTACTCAGCCGGCCGGGGAGGTACGCAGTATTTT. Translating gives CASSYSAGRGGTQYF.

The chain links TRBV28 to TRBJ1-1; 8 positions match TRBD1. The CDR3 is 13 residues long. With V trimmed by 6 bases and J by 9 bases, 9 bases remained unmatched. From germline, CDR1 is MDHEN and CDR2 SYDVKM. In DNA form, the CDR3 reads TGTGCCAGCAGCCGGACAGGGCAGCGACAAGCTTTCTTT. Translating it yields CASSRTGQRQAFF.

This clone is a singleton in its sample. This chain uses TRBV6-5 with TRBJ1-2, with 7 bases aligning to TRBD1. The CDR3 covers 15 residues. CDR1 is MNHEY and CDR2 is SVGAGI in the germline V gene. V was clipped by 5 bases and J by 6 bases; unmatched bases: 12. The CDR3 loop reads CASSPRTGILHGYTF. For the CDR3, the DNA is TGTGCCAGCAGTCCTCGGACAGGTATTTTGCATGGCTACACCTTC.

The rearrangement joins TRBV4-2 to TRBJ2-7; 10 nucleotides match TRBD2. CDR1 LGHNA and CDR2 YNFKEQ come from the germline V gene. The CDR3 consists of 14 residues. J gave up 6 bases and V 3 bases, and 5 bases lay outside the gene matches. Here the CDR3 DNA reads TGTGCCAGCAGCCAGCTCGGGACTAGCGCCGAGCAGTACTTC. It yields the protein CASSQLGTSAEQYF.

The chain is built from TRBV30 and TRBJ1-2; 7 bases fit TRBD1. Unmatched junction bases numbered 16, after V lost 5 bases and J lost 4 bases. CDR1 GTSNPN and CDR2 SVGIG come from the germline V gene (reference sequence). This CDR3 is 16 amino acids long. The CDR3 region has the DNA TGTGCCTGGGACCCCTGGGGGCAGGGGGGATTCTATGGCTACACCTTC. It translates to CAWDPWGQGGFYGYTF.

V is TRBV2 and J is TRBJ2-3; TRBD2 is a possible D gene (5 bases). The CDR3 sequence is 12 residues long. The V end lost 4 bases, the J end lost 6 bases, and 8 bases lay between the germline ends. Per the germline V gene, CDR1 is SNHLY and CDR2 is FYNNEI. The CDR3 spells CASSGGADTQYF. DNA of the CDR3: TGTGCCAGCAGTGGGGGAGCGGATACGCAGTATTTT.

A single count supports this clone. The gene calls are TRBV4-1 and TRBJ1-3; D possibly corresponds to TRBD1 (5 bases). This CDR3 is built from 15 residues. V was clipped by 0 bases and J by 11 bases, with 17 bases between them. The germline V gene encodes CDR1 MGHRA and CDR2 YSYEKL. The CDR3 DNA sequence: TGCGCCAGCAGCCAAGATGGACCTAGTTTAGGGGCCATATATTTT. It specifies CASSQDGPSLGAIYF.

The chain couples TRBV9 to TRBJ1-2; 9 bases line up with TRBD1. The CDR3 contains 15 residues. With 6 bases clipped from V and 3 bases from J, the junction kept 9 bases outside the gene matches. Germline V CDR1 and CDR2: SGDLS, YYNGEE. This chain's CDR3 is CASTKMDRGDYGYTF. CDR3 coding DNA: TGTGCCAGCACCAAGATGGACAGGGGCGACTATGGCTACACCTTC.

The J gene is TRBJ1-5, the V gene TRBV3-1 (or the pseudogene TRBV3-2); no firm D call. This CDR3 is built from 15 residues. With 0 bases removed from V and 6 bases from J, the gap between germline ends came to 12 bases. CDR1 is LGHDT, CDR2 YNNKEL, per germline (reference sequence). CDR3 sequence reads: CASSQDLLGGQPQHF. CDR3 in DNA: TGTGCCAGCAGCCAAGATCTGTTGGGAGGTCAGCCCCAGCATTTT.

V gene TRBV25-1 combines with J gene TRBJ1-4; 9 bases map to TRBD1. The length of the CDR3 is 16 residues. V shed 3 bases, J shed 4 bases, and the junction held 6 bases outside the gene matches. Germline V lookup: CDR1 MGHDK, CDR2 SYGVNS. Here the CDR3 DNA reads TGTGCCAGCAGTGATGGGACAGGGTTCCTTAATGAAAAACTGTTTTTT. This encodes CASSDGTGFLNEKLFF. Looking up the rest from reference TRBV25-1 and TRBJ1-4 gives the full variable domain: EADIYQTPRYLVIGTGKKITLECSQTMGHDKMYWYQQDPGMELHLIHYSYGVNSTEKGDLSSESTVSRIRTEHFPLTLESARPSHTSQYLCASSDGTGFLNEKLFFGSGTQLSVL.

The chain joins TRBV6-2 or TRBV6-3 to TRBJ1-5; weak D call: TRBD1 (5 bases). Germline CDR1 MNHEY, CDR2 SVGEGT. This CDR3 region has 17 residues. V dropped 0 bases and J dropped 4 bases, with 16 bases sitting between them. CDR3 residues: CASSYSRGVGGNQPQHF. CDR3 nucleotide sequence: TGTGCCAGCAGTTACTCTCGGGGGGTCGGTGGGAATCAGCCCCAGCATTTT.

The chain carries TRBV2 and TRBJ2-5, with 10 bases that match TRBD2. The J segment lost 5 bases and the V segment lost 5 bases, leaving 5 bases of the junction unmatched. The CDR3 loop spans 14 amino acids. The germline gives CDR1 SNHLY, CDR2 FYNNEI. DNA of the CDR3: TGTGCCAGCAGTTTCAGCGGGGGGGCGGAGACCCAGTACTTC. It specifies CASSFSGGAETQYF.

Here the CDR3 reads CASSLAVASSGNTIYF. For the CDR3, the DNA is TGCGCCAGCAGCTTGGCGGTTGCCTCCTCTGGAAACACCATATATTTT. This chain uses TRBV5-1 with TRBJ1-3; D unresolved. Germline loops: CDR1 SGHRS, CDR2 YFSETQ. Trimming removed 0 bases from V and 0 bases from J, with 10 bases in between. The length of the CDR3 is 16 residues.

V gene TRBV5-4 combines with J gene TRBJ2-5; 9 bases fit TRBD2. V gave up 4 bases and J gave up 5 bases; unmatched junction bases: 3. CDR1 is SGHNT and CDR2 is YYREEE in the germline V gene (reference sequence). This CDR3 is built from 13 residues. CDR3 DNA: TGTGCCAGCAGCCCTGGACTAGCGGAGACCCAGTACTTC. Translation: CASSPGLAETQYF.

The J gene is TRBJ2-3, the V gene TRBV9; maybe TRBD1 (6 bases). Trimming left V 0 bases short and J 3 bases short, with 14 bases between. CDR1 and CDR2 from the germline V gene are SGDLS and YYNGEE. The CDR3 is 16 amino acids. CDR3 sequence: CASSVGEGGGTDTQYF. For the CDR3, the DNA is TGTGCCAGCAGCGTAGGGGAAGGGGGTGGAACAGATACGCAGTATTTT.

The J gene is TRBJ2-1, the V gene TRBV5-1, with 10 bases identical to TRBD2. The ends lost 0 bases at V and 6 bases at J; junction bases unmatched: 6. Per the germline V gene, CDR1 is SGHRS and CDR2 is YFSETQ. CDR3 length equals 16 residues. CDR3 sequence: CASSLARLAGVNEQFF. The CDR3 DNA sequence: TGCGCCAGCAGCTTGGCCCGGCTAGCGGGGGTCAATGAGCAGTTCTTC.